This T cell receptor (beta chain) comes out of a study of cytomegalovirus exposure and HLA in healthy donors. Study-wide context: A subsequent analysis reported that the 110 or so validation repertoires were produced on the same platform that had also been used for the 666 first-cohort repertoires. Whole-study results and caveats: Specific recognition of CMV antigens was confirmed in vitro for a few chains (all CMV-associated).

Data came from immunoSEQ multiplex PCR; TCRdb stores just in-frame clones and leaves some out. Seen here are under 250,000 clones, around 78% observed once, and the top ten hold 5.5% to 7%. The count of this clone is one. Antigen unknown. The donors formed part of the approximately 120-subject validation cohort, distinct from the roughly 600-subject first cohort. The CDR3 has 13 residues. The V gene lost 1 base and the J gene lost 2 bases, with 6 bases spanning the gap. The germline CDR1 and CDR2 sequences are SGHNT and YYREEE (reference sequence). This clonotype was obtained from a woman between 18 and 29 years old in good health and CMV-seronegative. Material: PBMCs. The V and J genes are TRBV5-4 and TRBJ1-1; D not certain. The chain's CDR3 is CASSLSSNTEAFF. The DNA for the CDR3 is TGTGCCAGCAGCTTGAGCTCAAACACTGAAGCTTTCTTT.